A selection of T cell receptor beta chains follows, all from one sample in a study of T cell repertoires in cytomegalovirus infection. TCRdb analysed the reads with MiXCR anew, one entry per CDR3 protein. The sample consists of fewer than 1,000,000 distinct CDR3 sequences, approximately 30% of them appearing once. No antigen has been identified for these receptors. Source: cultured CD8+ T cells from PBMCs, taken from culture after CMV antigen stimulation. The receptor source for this set is a human donor in good health (CMV status not recorded). Some clones in this sample may be carry-over from other donors' samples. The CDR3 runs from the conserved cysteine through the conserved F or W. Fields, in order: CDR3 protein, J gene, V gene.

CDR3: CASSAKQGFTEAFF
J: TRBJ1-1
V: TRBV28

CDR3: CATSRDWGQPNYGYTF
J: TRBJ1-2
V: TRBV15

CDR3: CASSEITGPFRDNEQFF
J: TRBJ2-1
V: TRBV6-1

CDR3: CASSSVGLSSYNEQFF
J: TRBJ2-1
V: TRBV7-8

CDR3: CASSVGQQKQTQYF
J: TRBJ2-5
V: TRBV9

CDR3: CASTPPGLGDETQYF
J: TRBJ2-5
V: TRBV6-1

CDR3: CASSYAQPQHF
J: TRBJ1-5
V: TRBV6-6

CDR3: CASSYGGQGFYEQYF
J: TRBJ2-7
V: TRBV6-2/TRBV6-3

CDR3: CASSLGVPGGTEAFF
J: TRBJ1-1
V: TRBV4-1

CDR3: CASLHASGGQETQYF
J: TRBJ2-5
V: TRBV7-4

CDR3: CASSQDPGTGGSDSPLHF
J: TRBJ1-6
V: TRBV4-1

CDR3: CASTAPGYDTEAFF
J: TRBJ1-1
V: TRBV6-1

CDR3: CASSLYGGAGTDTQYF
J: TRBJ2-3
V: TRBV27

CDR3: CASSWNLGRRDGYTF
J: TRBJ1-2
V: TRBV19

CDR3: CAISDGQPKNYEQYF
J: TRBJ2-7
V: TRBV10-3

CDR3: CSARDRGGNEQFF
J: TRBJ2-1
V: TRBV20-1

CDR3: CASSLISRENGYTF
J: TRBJ1-2
V: TRBV7-3

CDR3: CASSGDRDGQPQHF
J: TRBJ1-5
V: TRBV9

CDR3: CVTSDLDRYNEQFF
J: TRBJ2-1
V: TRBV24-1

CDR3: CASSCNSGQGVNGYTF
J: TRBJ1-2
V: TRBV11-3

CDR3: CASRQTPRDGTDTQYF
J: TRBJ2-3
V: TRBV6-1

CDR3: CATRDPLWDTEAFF
J: TRBJ1-1
V: TRBV7-9

CDR3: CASSRGTIEAFF
J: TRBJ1-1
V: TRBV7-9

CDR3: CASSLLGGRNGELFF
J: TRBJ2-2
V: TRBV7-2

CDR3: CASSLDPGPTFF
J: TRBJ2-1
V: TRBV7-6

CDR3: CASSRSDSATNEKLFF
J: TRBJ1-4
V: TRBV7-9

CDR3: CASSQDSTRLPADQPQHF
J: TRBJ1-5
V: TRBV4-2

CDR3: CASSLASGVREQFF
J: TRBJ2-1
V: TRBV12-3/TRBV12-4

CDR3: CSAGVGANVLTF
J: TRBJ2-6
V: TRBV29-1

CDR3: CASSGTEGGNTIYF
J: TRBJ1-3
V: TRBV6-1

CDR3: CASSEYYASDRGNTEAFF
J: TRBJ1-1
V: TRBV25-1

CDR3: CSVLAGGTGELFF
J: TRBJ2-2
V: TRBV29-1

CDR3: CASSPLMGYSNQPQHF
J: TRBJ1-5
V: TRBV27

CDR3: CASSQGTVLRNIQYF
J: TRBJ2-4
V: TRBV5-8

CDR3: CASKTGGAETQYF
J: TRBJ2-5
V: TRBV2

CDR3: CASSLGGGIYGYTF
J: TRBJ1-2
V: TRBV7-8

CDR3: CASRPWLGPNTEAFF
J: TRBJ1-1
V: TRBV7-3

CDR3: CASSLRTGTANSPLHF
J: TRBJ1-6
V: TRBV4-1

CDR3: CASSIEDAYNEQFF
J: TRBJ2-1
V: TRBV19

CDR3: CASSTGVVDNEQFF
J: TRBJ2-1
V: TRBV12-3/TRBV12-4

CDR3: CASSADKYNEQFF
J: TRBJ2-1
V: TRBV9